This is a list of T cell receptor beta chains from one sample in a study of blood T cell repertoires in COVID-19. Data came from immunoSEQ multiplex PCR; TCRdb stores just in-frame clones and leaves some out. The sample shows a few hundred thousand clones, roughly 90% of them seen only once. Sequenced input: peripheral blood. These receptors all stem from a woman aged 55-69 years with COVID-19, enrolled during active disease. Both conserved end residues are part of each CDR3. The D gene is left open where the match is weak. Clone size appears in some rows only: once, few, many, or a class for an expanded clone.

v_call: TRBV28; clone_size: NA; d_call: NA; j_call: TRBJ1-2; cdr3_nt: TGTGCCAGCAGTCCTCAGGGAACCTATGGCTACACCTTC; cdr3_aa: CASSPQGTYGYTF
v_call: TRBV2; clone_size: NA; d_call: NA; j_call: TRBJ2-1; cdr3_nt: TGTGCCAGCAGTGTACAGGGTTTGAATGAGCAGTTCTTC; cdr3_aa: CASSVQGLNEQFF
v_call: TRBV9; clone_size: NA; d_call: NA; j_call: TRBJ1-2; cdr3_nt: TGTGCCAGCAGCGTAGCAGAAAGAAACTATGGCTACACCTTC; cdr3_aa: CASSVAERNYGYTF
v_call: TRBV29-1; clone_size: NA; d_call: NA; j_call: TRBJ1-2; cdr3_nt: TGCAGCGTTGAAGGTTCAGGCCATTATGGCTACACCTTC; cdr3_aa: CSVEGSGHYGYTF
v_call: TRBV19; clone_size: NA; d_call: NA; j_call: TRBJ1-6; cdr3_nt: TGTGCCAGTAGTATAGGAGCGGACTCCTATAATTCACCCCTCCACTTT; cdr3_aa: CASSIGADSYNSPLHF
v_call: TRBV7-9; clone_size: NA; d_call: TRBD1; j_call: TRBJ1-2; cdr3_nt: TGTGCCAGCAGCTTAGGACAGGGGGCTTATGGCTACACCTTC; cdr3_aa: CASSLGQGAYGYTF
v_call: TRBV18; clone_size: once; d_call: NA; j_call: TRBJ2-2; cdr3_nt: TGTGCCAGCTCACCACCAGGTCAGGGCGGCACCGGGGAGCTGTTTTTT; cdr3_aa: CASSPPGQGGTGELFF
v_call: TRBV20-1; clone_size: NA; d_call: TRBD1; j_call: TRBJ1-2; cdr3_nt: TGCAGTGCTAGTACCCAGTTGAGGACAGGGGACGGCTACACCTTC; cdr3_aa: CSASTQLRTGDGYTF
v_call: TRBV7-2; clone_size: NA; d_call: TRBD1; j_call: TRBJ1-1; cdr3_nt: TGTGCCAGCAGAAGACGGACAGGGAACACTGAAGCTTTCTTT; cdr3_aa: CASRRRTGNTEAFF
v_call: TRBV6-5; clone_size: NA; d_call: NA; j_call: TRBJ1-5; cdr3_nt: TGTGCCAGCAGTTACGTACGAGGGGGGCCCCAGCATTTT; cdr3_aa: CASSYVRGGPQHF